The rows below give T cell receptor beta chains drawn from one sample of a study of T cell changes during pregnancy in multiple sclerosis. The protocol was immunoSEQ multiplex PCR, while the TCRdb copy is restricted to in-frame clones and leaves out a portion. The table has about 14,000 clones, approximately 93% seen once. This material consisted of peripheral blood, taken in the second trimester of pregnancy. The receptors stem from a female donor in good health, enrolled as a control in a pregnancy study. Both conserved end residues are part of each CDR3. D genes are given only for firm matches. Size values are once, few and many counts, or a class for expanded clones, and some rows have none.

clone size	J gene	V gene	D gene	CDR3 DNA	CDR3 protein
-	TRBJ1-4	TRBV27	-	TGTGCCAGCAGTTCCAGGGAGGGAACTAATGAAAAACTGTTTTTT	CASSSREGTNEKLFF
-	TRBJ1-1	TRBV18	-	TGTGCCAGCTCACCATCAGGACAAAATGAAGCTTTCTTT	CASSPSGQNEAFF
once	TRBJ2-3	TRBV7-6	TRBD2	TGTGCCAGCAGCTTACTCTTAGCGGGAGGGGAGGATACGCAGTATTTT	CASSLLLAGGEDTQYF
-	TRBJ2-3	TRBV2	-	TGTGCCAGCACCGTTGGACTTTCTAGCACAGATACGCAGTATTTT	CASTVGLSSTDTQYF
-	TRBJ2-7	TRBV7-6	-	TGTGCCAGCAGCTCTGGGGGGAACGAGCAGTACTTC	CASSSGGNEQYF
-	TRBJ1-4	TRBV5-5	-	TGTGCCAGCAGCTTGGGGGGGGGCCTTAATGAAAAACTGTTTTTT	CASSLGGGLNEKLFF
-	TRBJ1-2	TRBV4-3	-	TGCGCCAGCAGCCAAGAAACAGATAACTATGGCTACACCTTC	CASSQETDNYGYTF
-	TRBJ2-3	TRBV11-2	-	TGTGCCAGCAGCTTACCCCTAGCACGCGCAGATACGCAGTATTTT	CASSLPLARADTQYF
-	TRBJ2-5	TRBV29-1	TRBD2	TGCAGCGTTGCTAGCGGGAGGGCCCGTGAGACCCAGTACTTC	CSVASGRARETQYF
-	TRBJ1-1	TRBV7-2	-	TGTGCCAGCAGCTTAGGGCCGGGGGGGATTGCTGAAGCTTTCTTT	CASSLGPGGIAEAFF
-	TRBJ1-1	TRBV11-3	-	TGTGCCAGCAGCCGGATGACAGTGAACACTGAAGCTTTCTTT	CASSRMTVNTEAFF
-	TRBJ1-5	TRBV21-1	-	TGTGCCAGCAGCAAAGAAGAGACAGGGGTGAGTAGAAGCAATCAGCCCCAGCATTTT	CASSKEETGVSRSNQPQHF
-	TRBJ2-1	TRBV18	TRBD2	TGTGCCAGCTCACCAGGCGGGAGGGCCACCAATGAGCAGTTCTTC	CASSPGGRATNEQFF
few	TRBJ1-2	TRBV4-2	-	TGTGCCAGCAGCCAAACAGTTTCGAATCCGTATGGCTACACCTTC	CASSQTVSNPYGYTF
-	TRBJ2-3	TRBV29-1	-	TGCAGCGCTATCACTTCTCTTCCAGGGATTAGCACAGATACGCAGTATTTT	CSAITSLPGISTDTQYF
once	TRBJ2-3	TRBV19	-	TGTGCCAGTAGACCTGGCCAAGATACGCAGTATTTT	CASRPGQDTQYF
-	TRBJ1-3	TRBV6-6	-	TGTGCCAGCAGAACAGGGTATCGGAGCACCATATATTTT	CASRTGYRSTIYF
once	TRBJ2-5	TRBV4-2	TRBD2	TGTGCCAGCAGGAACGCGGGGGAAGAGACCCAGTACTTC	CASRNAGEETQYF
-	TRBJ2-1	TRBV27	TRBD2	TGTGCCAGCAGTTTAAGGTGGCTAGCGGGGACCTACAATGAGCAGTTCTTC	CASSLRWLAGTYNEQFF
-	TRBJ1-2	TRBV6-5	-	TGTGCCAGCAGTTCCGACAGGCGAAATGGCTACACCTTC	CASSSDRRNGYTF
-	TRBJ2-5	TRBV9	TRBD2	TGTGCCAGCAGTACCCTAGCGGGGGGGCAAGAGACCCAGTACTTC	CASSTLAGGQETQYF
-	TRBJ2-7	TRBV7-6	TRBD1	TGTGCCAGCAGCTCCAGACAGGGGGCCTACGAGCAGTACTTC	CASSSRQGAYEQYF
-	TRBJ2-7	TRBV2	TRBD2	TGTGCCGGCCGGGGGGGAGAGGACGAGCAGTACTTC	CAGRGGEDEQYF
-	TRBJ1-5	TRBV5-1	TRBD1	TGCGCCAGCAGCCAGGGACAGGTAGAATATAGCAATCAGCCCCAGCATTTT	CASSQGQVEYSNQPQHF
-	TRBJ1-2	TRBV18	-	TGTGCCAGCTCACCCCTCGGGGGGTCCCTCTATGGCTACACCTTC	CASSPLGGSLYGYTF
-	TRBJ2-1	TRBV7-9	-	TGTGCCAGCAGCTTAGTAGGTGTTAGGGGGAATGAGCAGTTCTTC	CASSLVGVRGNEQFF
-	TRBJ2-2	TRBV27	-	TGTGCCAGCAGTTTTTATGTTAGCGGTACAACCGGGGAGCTGTTTTTT	CASSFYVSGTTGELFF
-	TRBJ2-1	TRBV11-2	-	TGTGCCAGCAGCCTGGGCACGAGCTCCTACAATGAGCAGTTCTTC	CASSLGTSSYNEQFF
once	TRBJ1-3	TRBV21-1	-	TGTGCCAGCAGCAAAGAGAGGGGACAGGGGACCTTCTTTGCCACTCTGTTCCCTGGAAACACCATATATTTT	CASSKERGQGTFFATLFPGNTIYF
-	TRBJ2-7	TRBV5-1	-	TGCGCCAGCAGCAGCCCTTCCTACGAGCAGTACTTC	CASSSPSYEQYF
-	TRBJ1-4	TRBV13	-	TGTGCCAGCAGCTCCGGGACAACCAATGAAAAACTGTTTTTT	CASSSGTTNEKLFF